A selection of T cell receptor beta chains follows, all from one sample in a study of blood T cell repertoires in COVID-19. Some clones are missing from TCRdb's copy, which holds only in-frame ones; the method was immunoSEQ multiplex PCR. The sample records about 270,000 clones, approximately 90% being singletons. The sample taken for sequencing was PBMCs or T cells enriched from blood (not recorded which). The receptors originated from a man aged 35-49 years who had been exposed to COVID-19. Each CDR3 is given with its conserved first and last residue. The order of the fields is V gene, clone size, J gene, D gene, CDR3 DNA, CDR3 protein. The D gene is left open where the match is weak. Rows may omit the clone size; those that give it use once, few, many or a size class.

V: TRBV29-1; size: NA; J: TRBJ2-1; D: NA; DNA: TGCAGCGCTGCATCGAAGCCCATGTCGCCCAATGAGCAGTTCTTC; CDR3: CSAASKPMSPNEQFF
V: TRBV28; size: NA; J: TRBJ1-1; D: NA; DNA: TGTGCCAGCAGCCGCGAGATGAACACTGAAGCTTTCTTT; CDR3: CASSREMNTEAFF
V: TRBV13; size: NA; J: TRBJ2-7; D: NA; DNA: TGTGCCAGCAGCCTAGGAACAGTATCCCTCCACTCCTACGAGCAGTACTTC; CDR3: CASSLGTVSLHSYEQYF
V: TRBV5-1; size: NA; J: TRBJ1-2; D: TRBD1; DNA: TGCGCCAGCAGCGCGACAGGGGTAGATGGCTACACCTTC; CDR3: CASSATGVDGYTF
V: TRBV29-1; size: NA; J: TRBJ2-2; D: NA; DNA: TGCAGCGTCCCTACAGGGACCGGGGAGCTGTTTTTT; CDR3: CSVPTGTGELFF
V: TRBV19; size: once; J: TRBJ2-7; D: NA; DNA: TGTGCCAGTAGCTACTCCGGGACAACCTACGAGCAGTACTTC; CDR3: CASSYSGTTYEQYF
V: TRBV3-1/TRBV3-2; size: NA; J: TRBJ2-2; D: NA; DNA: TGTGCCAGCAGCCAAGCGCGAGCCGGGGAGCTGTTTTTT; CDR3: CASSQARAGELFF
V: TRBV5-1; size: once; J: TRBJ2-6; D: TRBD1; DNA: TGCGCCAGCAGCTGGAATACAGGGGTGGGTGGGGCCAACGTCCTGACTTTC; CDR3: CASSWNTGVGGANVLTF
V: TRBV7-6; size: NA; J: TRBJ2-7; D: TRBD1; DNA: TGTGCCAGCAGCTCGGGACAGGCTAGCTACGAGCAGTACTTC; CDR3: CASSSGQASYEQYF
V: TRBV23-1; size: NA; J: TRBJ2-1; D: NA; DNA: TGCGCCAGCAGTCAATCGGGGAGACTTTTCAATGAGCAGTTCTTC; CDR3: CASSQSGRLFNEQFF
V: TRBV11-3; size: NA; J: TRBJ1-3; D: NA; DNA: TGTGCCAGCAGCTTAGCCAATGGAGACACCATATATTTT; CDR3: CASSLANGDTIYF
V: TRBV6-1; size: few; J: TRBJ2-1; D: TRBD1; DNA: TGTGCCAGCAGTGAAAGGTTGACAGGGGAGCAGTTCTTC; CDR3: CASSERLTGEQFF
V: TRBV30; size: NA; J: TRBJ1-2; D: NA; DNA: TGTGCCTGGAATCCCAAAACTAACTATGGCTACACCTTC; CDR3: CAWNPKTNYGYTF
V: TRBV4-1; size: NA; J: TRBJ2-7; D: TRBD2; DNA: TGCGCCAGCAGCCAAGTCAGCGGGGGAACAAACTACGAGCAGTACTTC; CDR3: CASSQVSGGTNYEQYF
V: TRBV21-1; size: NA; J: TRBJ2-1; D: NA; DNA: TGTGCCAGCAGTTCTAGCGCCCCGAACAATGAGCAGTTCTTC; CDR3: CASSSSAPNNEQFF
V: TRBV27; size: NA; J: TRBJ2-1; D: TRBD2; DNA: TGTGCCAGCACCGGGTTTGCGGGAGCGGGCTACAATGAGCAGTTCTTC; CDR3: CASTGFAGAGYNEQFF
V: TRBV7-8; size: NA; J: TRBJ1-2; D: TRBD1; DNA: TGTGCCAGCAGCTTAGGGGACCCCGGGACAGGGAAACTCTACACCTTC; CDR3: CASSLGDPGTGKLYTF
V: TRBV20-1; size: NA; J: TRBJ1-1; D: TRBD1; DNA: TGCAGTGCCGACAGGGCGACTGAAGCTTTCTTT; CDR3: CSADRATEAFF
V: TRBV28; size: NA; J: TRBJ2-1; D: TRBD2; DNA: TGTGCCAGCAGTACTAGCGGCTCCTACAATGAGCAGTTCTTC; CDR3: CASSTSGSYNEQFF
V: TRBV20-1; size: NA; J: TRBJ2-7; D: NA; DNA: TGCAGTGCTAGTGAGACAAACGAGCAGTACTTC; CDR3: CSASETNEQYF
V: TRBV25-1; size: NA; J: TRBJ1-6; D: TRBD1; DNA: TGTGCCAGCAGTGAACCCGGGACAGGGGCTTTTTCACCCCTCCACTTT; CDR3: CASSEPGTGAFSPLHF
V: TRBV5-1; size: NA; J: TRBJ2-2; D: NA; DNA: TGCGCCAGCGGGGGCCCGCTCGGGACGGACACCGGGGAGCTGTTTTTT; CDR3: CASGGPLGTDTGELFF
V: TRBV27; size: NA; J: TRBJ2-1; D: NA; DNA: TGTGCCAGCAGTTCCTTAGGAGGGCGGGTTTACAATGAGCAGTTCTTC; CDR3: CASSSLGGRVYNEQFF
V: TRBV5-5; size: NA; J: TRBJ1-1; D: NA; DNA: TGTGCCAGCAGCTTGATGGTAGGGGGGGCTGAAGCTTTCTTT; CDR3: CASSLMVGGAEAFF
V: TRBV7-9; size: NA; J: TRBJ2-2; D: NA; DNA: TGTGCCAGCAGCTCCAGGGCGAACACCGGGGAGCTGTTTTTT; CDR3: CASSSRANTGELFF
V: TRBV9; size: NA; J: TRBJ2-2; D: NA; DNA: TGTGCCAGCAGTCTAAGCCGGACACGAACGAACACCGGGGAGCTGTTTTTT; CDR3: CASSLSRTRTNTGELFF
V: TRBV14; size: NA; J: TRBJ2-1; D: TRBD1; DNA: TGTGCCAGCAGCCCCCCGGGACAGGGGTACAATGAGCAGTTCTTC; CDR3: CASSPPGQGYNEQFF
V: TRBV30; size: NA; J: TRBJ1-4; D: NA; DNA: TGTGCCTGGAGTTACGCAGGGTTGAAGGAAAAACTGTTTTTT; CDR3: CAWSYAGLKEKLFF
V: TRBV6-5; size: NA; J: TRBJ1-1; D: TRBD1; DNA: TGTGCCAGCAGCCGGGACAGATACACTGAAGCTTTCTTT; CDR3: CASSRDRYTEAFF
V: TRBV27; size: NA; J: TRBJ2-5; D: NA; DNA: TGTGCCAGCATAGCTCAAGAGACCCAGTACTTC; CDR3: CASIAQETQYF
V: TRBV10-3; size: NA; J: TRBJ2-2; D: NA; DNA: TGTGCCATCAGTGAGTTTCAGCGGGTCACGAACACCGGGGAGCTGTTTTTT; CDR3: CAISEFQRVTNTGELFF
V: TRBV19; size: NA; J: TRBJ2-7; D: TRBD1; DNA: TGTGCCAGTAGCGGACCGGGACAGGCCCCCCTAAGCTCCTACGAGCAGTACTTC; CDR3: CASSGPGQAPLSSYEQYF
V: TRBV5-6; size: NA; J: TRBJ2-7; D: TRBD2; DNA: TGTGCCAGCAGCGCAAATGGACTAGCCTACGAGCAGTACTTC; CDR3: CASSANGLAYEQYF
V: TRBV19; size: NA; J: TRBJ1-5; D: NA; DNA: TGTGCCAGTAGGCCGCATCGGACAGTTAGCAATCAGCCCCAGCATTTT; CDR3: CASRPHRTVSNQPQHF
V: TRBV9; size: NA; J: TRBJ1-2; D: TRBD1; DNA: TGTGCCAGCAGCGTAGCTGGACAGGGTGGCGACTATGGCTACACCTTC; CDR3: CASSVAGQGGDYGYTF
V: TRBV28; size: NA; J: TRBJ2-3; D: TRBD1; DNA: TGTGCCAGCAGTCTCGGGACAGGGAATACAGATACGCAGTATTTT; CDR3: CASSLGTGNTDTQYF
V: TRBV28; size: NA; J: TRBJ1-1; D: TRBD1; DNA: TGTGCCAGCAGAGGACAGGGCCACCTGAACACTGAAGCTTTCTTT; CDR3: CASRGQGHLNTEAFF
V: TRBV27; size: NA; J: TRBJ1-6; D: TRBD1; DNA: TGTGCCAGCAGCCGACAGGGGCTTTGGAATTCACCCCTCCACTTT; CDR3: CASSRQGLWNSPLHF
V: TRBV9; size: NA; J: TRBJ1-2; D: TRBD1; DNA: TGTGCCAGCAGCCCCTACAGGGGGCTGGATGGCTACACCTTC; CDR3: CASSPYRGLDGYTF
V: TRBV27; size: NA; J: TRBJ2-7; D: TRBD1; DNA: TGTGCCAGCAGGCGACAGGGGTCTTCCTACGAGCAGTACTTC; CDR3: CASRRQGSSYEQYF
V: TRBV6-5; size: NA; J: TRBJ1-5; D: NA; DNA: TGTGCCAGCAGTTACGGGCAGGGCGACCAGCCCCAGCATTTT; CDR3: CASSYGQGDQPQHF
V: TRBV6-5; size: NA; J: TRBJ2-1; D: NA; DNA: TGTGCCAGCAGTTACGGGTCTAGTTACAATGAGCAGTTCTTC; CDR3: CASSYGSSYNEQFF
V: TRBV9; size: NA; J: TRBJ1-3; D: TRBD1; DNA: TGTGCCAGCAGCTCCCCCGGGTGGGGACAGGGAGAAGGAGCTGGAAACACCATATATTTT; CDR3: CASSSPGWGQGEGAGNTIYF
V: TRBV10-2; size: NA; J: TRBJ2-7; D: TRBD2; DNA: TGCGCCACCTGGACTAGCGGGTCCCACGAGCAGTACTTC; CDR3: CATWTSGSHEQYF
V: TRBV4-1; size: few; J: TRBJ2-7; D: TRBD1; DNA: TGCGCCAGCAGCCCAGCCGGACAGGGGGCCGGGAACGAGCAGTACTTC; CDR3: CASSPAGQGAGNEQYF